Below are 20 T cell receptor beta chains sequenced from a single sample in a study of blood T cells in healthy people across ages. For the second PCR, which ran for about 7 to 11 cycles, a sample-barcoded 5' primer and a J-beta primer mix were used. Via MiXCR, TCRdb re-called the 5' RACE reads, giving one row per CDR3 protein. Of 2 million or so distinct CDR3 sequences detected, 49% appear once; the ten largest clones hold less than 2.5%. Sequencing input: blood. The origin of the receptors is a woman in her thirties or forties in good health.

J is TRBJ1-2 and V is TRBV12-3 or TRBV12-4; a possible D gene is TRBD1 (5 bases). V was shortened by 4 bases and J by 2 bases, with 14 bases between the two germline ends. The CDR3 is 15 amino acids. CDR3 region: CASSSPDKANYGYTF. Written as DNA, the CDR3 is TGTGCCAGCAGTTCGCCGGACAAGGCCAACTATGGCTACACCTTC.

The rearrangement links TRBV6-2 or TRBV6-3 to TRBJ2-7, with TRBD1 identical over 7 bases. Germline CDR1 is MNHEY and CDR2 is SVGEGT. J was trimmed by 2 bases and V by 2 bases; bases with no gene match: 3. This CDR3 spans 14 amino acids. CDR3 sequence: CASSYEGAAYEQYF. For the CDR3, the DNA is TGTGCCAGCAGTTACGAGGGGGCGGCCTACGAGCAGTACTTC.

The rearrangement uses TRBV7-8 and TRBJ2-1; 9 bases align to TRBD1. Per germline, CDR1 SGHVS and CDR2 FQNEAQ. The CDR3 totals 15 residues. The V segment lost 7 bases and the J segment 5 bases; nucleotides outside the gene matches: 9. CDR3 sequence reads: CASNPRDRANNEQFF. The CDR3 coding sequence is TGTGCCAGCAACCCCCGGGACAGGGCCAACAATGAGCAGTTCTTC.

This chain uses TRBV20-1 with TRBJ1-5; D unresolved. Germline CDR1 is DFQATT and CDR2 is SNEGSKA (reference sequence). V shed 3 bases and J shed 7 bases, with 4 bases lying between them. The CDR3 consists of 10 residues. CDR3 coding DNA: TGCAGTGCTAGTCACCAGCCCCAGCATTTT. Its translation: CSASHQPQHF.

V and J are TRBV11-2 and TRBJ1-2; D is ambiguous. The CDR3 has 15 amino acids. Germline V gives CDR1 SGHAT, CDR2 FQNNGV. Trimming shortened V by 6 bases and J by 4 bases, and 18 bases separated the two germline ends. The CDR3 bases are TGTGCCAGCAGTCCGCAGAACATAGGGCCCTATGGCTACACCTTC. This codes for CASSPQNIGPYGYTF.

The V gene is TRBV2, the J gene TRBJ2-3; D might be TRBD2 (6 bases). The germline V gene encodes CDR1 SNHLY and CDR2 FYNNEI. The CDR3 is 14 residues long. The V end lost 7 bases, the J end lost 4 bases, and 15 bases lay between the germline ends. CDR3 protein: CASIGGRGADTQYF. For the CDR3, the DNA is TGTGCCAGCATTGGAGGGCGTGGGGCAGATACGCAGTATTTT.

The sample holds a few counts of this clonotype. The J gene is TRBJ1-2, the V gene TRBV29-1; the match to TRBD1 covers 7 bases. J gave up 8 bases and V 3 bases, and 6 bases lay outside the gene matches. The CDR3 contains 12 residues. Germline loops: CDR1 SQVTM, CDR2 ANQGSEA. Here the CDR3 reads CSVDGRTGGYTF. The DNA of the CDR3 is TGCAGCGTTGACGGGAGGACAGGCGGCTACACCTTC.

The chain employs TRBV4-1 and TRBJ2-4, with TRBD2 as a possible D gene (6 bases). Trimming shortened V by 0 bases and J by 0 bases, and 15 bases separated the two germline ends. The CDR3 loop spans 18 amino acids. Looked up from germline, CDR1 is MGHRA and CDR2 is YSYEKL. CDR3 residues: CASSQDYSAGRAKNIQYF. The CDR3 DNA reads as TGCGCCAGCAGCCAAGATTACTCGGCGGGGAGAGCCAAAAACATTCAGTACTTC.

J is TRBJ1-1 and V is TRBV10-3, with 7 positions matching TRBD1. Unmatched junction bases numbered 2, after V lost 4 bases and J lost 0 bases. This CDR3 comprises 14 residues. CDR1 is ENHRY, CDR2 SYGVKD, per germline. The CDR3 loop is CAISAGGLNTEAFF. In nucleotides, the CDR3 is TGTGCCATCAGTGCAGGGGGGTTGAACACTGAAGCTTTCTTT.

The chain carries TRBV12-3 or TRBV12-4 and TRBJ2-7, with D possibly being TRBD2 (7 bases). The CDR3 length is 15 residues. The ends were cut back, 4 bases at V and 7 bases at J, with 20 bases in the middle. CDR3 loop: CASSSVTSGGNEQYF. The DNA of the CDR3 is TGTGCCAGCAGTTCTGTCACCTCGGGGGGCAATGAGCAGTACTTC.

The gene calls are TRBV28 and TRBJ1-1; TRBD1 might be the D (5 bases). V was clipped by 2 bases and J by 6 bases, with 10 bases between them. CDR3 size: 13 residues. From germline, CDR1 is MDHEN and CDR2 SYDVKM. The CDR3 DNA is TGTGCCAGCAGTTTAGGGGGGGAGTCTGAAGCTTTCTTT. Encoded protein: CASSLGGESEAFF. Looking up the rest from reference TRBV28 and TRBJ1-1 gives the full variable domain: DVKVTQSSRYLVKRTGEKVFLECVQDMDHENMFWYRQDPGLGLRLIYFSYDVKMKEKGDIPEGYSVSREKKERFSLILESASTNQTSMYLCASSLGGESEAFFGQGTRLTVV.

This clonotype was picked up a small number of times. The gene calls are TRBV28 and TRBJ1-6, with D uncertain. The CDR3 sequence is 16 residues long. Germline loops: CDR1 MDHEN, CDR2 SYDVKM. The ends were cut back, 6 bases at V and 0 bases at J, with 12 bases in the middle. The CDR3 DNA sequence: TGTGCCAGCAGACCCCAATCGAGCTCCTATAATTCACCCCTCCACTTT. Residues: CASRPQSSSYNSPLHF.

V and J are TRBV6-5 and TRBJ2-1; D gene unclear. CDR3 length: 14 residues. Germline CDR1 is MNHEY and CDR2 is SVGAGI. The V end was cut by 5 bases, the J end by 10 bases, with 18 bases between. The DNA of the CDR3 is TGTGCCAGCAGTGTCAGTAGATTCTCCTACGAGCAGTTCTTC. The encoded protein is CASSVSRFSYEQFF.

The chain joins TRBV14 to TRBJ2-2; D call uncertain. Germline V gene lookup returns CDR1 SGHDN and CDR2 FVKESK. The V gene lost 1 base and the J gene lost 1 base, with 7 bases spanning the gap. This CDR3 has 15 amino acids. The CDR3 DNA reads TGTGCCAGCAGCCAAGGGACGAAGAACACCGGGGAGCTGTTTTTT. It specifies CASSQGTKNTGELFF. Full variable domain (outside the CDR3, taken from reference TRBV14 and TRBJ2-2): EAGVTQFPSHSVIEKGQTVTLRCDPISGHDNLYWYRRVMGKEIKFLLHFVKESKQDESGMPNNRFLAERTGGTYSTLKVQPAELEDSGVYFCASSQGTKNTGELFFGEGSRLTVL.

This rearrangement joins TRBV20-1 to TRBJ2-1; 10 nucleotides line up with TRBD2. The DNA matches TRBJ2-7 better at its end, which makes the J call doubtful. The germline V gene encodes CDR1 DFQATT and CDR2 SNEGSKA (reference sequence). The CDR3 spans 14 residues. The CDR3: CSASPGLARSEQYF. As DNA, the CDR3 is TGCAGTGCTAGTCCGGGACTAGCGAGGAGTGAGCAGTACTTC.

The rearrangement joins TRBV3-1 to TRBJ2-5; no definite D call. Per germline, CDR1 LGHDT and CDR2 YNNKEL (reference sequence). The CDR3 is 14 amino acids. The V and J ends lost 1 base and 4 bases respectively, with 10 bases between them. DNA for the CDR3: TGTGCCAGCAGCCAAGTGTCCAGTTCAGAGACCCAGTACTTC. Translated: CASSQVSSSETQYF.

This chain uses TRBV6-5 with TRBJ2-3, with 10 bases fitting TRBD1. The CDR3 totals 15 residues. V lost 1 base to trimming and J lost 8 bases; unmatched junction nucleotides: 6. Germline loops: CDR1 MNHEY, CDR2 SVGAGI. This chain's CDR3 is CASSYWGTGDRTQYF. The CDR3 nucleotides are TGTGCCAGCAGTTACTGGGGGACAGGGGACCGTACGCAGTATTTT.

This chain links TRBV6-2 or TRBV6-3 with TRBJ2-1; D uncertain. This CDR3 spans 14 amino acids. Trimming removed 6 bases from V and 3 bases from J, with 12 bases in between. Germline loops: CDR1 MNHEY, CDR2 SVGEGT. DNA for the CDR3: TGTGCCAGCAGGGGTGGTCAGCACTACAATGAGCAGTTCTTC. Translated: CASRGGQHYNEQFF.

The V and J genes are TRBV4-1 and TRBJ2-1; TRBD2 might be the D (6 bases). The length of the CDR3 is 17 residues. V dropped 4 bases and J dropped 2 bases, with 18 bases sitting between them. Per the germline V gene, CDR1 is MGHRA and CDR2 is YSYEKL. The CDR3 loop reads CASSRSGLGGTYNEQFF. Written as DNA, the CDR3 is TGCGCCAGCAGCCGGTCGGGTCTGGGCGGGACCTACAATGAGCAGTTCTTC.

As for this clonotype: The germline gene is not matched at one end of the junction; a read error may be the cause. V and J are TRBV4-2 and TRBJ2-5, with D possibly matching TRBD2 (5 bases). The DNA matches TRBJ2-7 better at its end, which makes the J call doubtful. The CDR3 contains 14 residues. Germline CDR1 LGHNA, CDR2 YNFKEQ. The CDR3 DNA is TGTGTCAGCAGCCAAGAGTGGAGGACTTACGAGCAGTACTTC. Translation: CVSSQEWRTYEQYF.